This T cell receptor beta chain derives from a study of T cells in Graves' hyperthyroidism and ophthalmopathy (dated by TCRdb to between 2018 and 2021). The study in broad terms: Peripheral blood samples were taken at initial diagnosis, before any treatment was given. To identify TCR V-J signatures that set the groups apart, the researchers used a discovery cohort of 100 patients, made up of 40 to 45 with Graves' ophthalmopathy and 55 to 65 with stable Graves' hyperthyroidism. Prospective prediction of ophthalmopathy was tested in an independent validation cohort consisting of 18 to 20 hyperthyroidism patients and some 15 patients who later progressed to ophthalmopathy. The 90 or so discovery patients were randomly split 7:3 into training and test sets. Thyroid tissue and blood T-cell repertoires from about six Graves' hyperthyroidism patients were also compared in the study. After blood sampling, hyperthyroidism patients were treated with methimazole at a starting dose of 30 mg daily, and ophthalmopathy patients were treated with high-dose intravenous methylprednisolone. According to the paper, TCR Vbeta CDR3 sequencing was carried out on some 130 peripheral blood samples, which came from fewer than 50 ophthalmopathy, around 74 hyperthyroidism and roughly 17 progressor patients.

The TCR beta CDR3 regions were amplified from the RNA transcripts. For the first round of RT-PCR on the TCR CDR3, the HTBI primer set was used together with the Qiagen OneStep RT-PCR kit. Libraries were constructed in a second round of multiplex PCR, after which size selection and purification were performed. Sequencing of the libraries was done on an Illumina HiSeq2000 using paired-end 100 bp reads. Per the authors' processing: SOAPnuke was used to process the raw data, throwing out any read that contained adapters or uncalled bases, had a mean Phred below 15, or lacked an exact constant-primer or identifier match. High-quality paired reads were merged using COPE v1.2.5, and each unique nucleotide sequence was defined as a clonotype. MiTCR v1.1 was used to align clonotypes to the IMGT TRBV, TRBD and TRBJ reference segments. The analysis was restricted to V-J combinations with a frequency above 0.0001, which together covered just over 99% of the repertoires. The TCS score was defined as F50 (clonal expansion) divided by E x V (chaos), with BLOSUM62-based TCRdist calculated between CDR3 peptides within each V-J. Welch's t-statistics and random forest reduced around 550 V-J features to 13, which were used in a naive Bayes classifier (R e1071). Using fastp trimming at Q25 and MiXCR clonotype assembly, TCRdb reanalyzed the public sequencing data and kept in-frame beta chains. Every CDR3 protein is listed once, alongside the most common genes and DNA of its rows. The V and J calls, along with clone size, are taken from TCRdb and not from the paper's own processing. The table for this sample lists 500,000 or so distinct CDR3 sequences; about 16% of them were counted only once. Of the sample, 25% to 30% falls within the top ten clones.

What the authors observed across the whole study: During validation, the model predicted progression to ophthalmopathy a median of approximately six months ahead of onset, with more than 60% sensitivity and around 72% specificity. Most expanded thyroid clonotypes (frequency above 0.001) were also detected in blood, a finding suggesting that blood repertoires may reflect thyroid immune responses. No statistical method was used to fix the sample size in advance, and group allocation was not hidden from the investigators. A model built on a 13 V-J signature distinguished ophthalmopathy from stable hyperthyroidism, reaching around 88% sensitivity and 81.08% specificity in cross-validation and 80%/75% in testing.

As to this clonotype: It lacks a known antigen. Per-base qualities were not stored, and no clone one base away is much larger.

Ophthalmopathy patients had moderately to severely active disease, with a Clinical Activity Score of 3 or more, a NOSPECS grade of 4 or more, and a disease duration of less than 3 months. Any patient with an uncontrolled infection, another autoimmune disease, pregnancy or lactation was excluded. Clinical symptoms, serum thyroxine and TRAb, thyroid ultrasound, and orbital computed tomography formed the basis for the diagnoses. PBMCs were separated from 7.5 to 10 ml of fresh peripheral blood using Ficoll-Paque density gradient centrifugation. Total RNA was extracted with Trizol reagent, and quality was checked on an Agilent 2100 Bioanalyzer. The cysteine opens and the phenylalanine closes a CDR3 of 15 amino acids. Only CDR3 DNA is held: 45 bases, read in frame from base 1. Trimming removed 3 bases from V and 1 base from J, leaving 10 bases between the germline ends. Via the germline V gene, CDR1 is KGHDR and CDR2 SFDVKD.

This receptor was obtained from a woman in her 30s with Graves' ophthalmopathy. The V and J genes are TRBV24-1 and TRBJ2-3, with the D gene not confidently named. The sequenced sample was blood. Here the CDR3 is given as CATSDPRQGTDTQYF. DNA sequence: TGTGCCACCAGTGATCCAAGGCAAGGCACAGATACGCAGTATTTT.